The 32 T cell receptor beta chains below come from one sample, sequenced in a study of sequential checkpoint blockade in melanoma (dated by TCRdb to between 2018 and 2021). The meaning of the sample's treatment or condition label: randomized to nivolumab then ipilimumab (arm A) or the reverse (arm B). Libraries were constructed by the immunoSEQ multiplex PCR assay. Imported from immuneACCESS, the table was reduced by TCRdb to in-frame sequences with V and J called. These copies leave out some clones; in studies compared against another copy, an unresolved V gene accounts for under half, and the cause of the remainder is not known. The sample records about 18,000 clones, 74% of which are singletons. About a third of the sample is held by the ten biggest clonotypes. The source was CD8+ T cells sorted from blood (inferred from file names), collected from a patient given nivolumab and ipilimumab in sequence. These TCRs come from a human donor with melanoma.

The DNA for the CDR3 is TGTGCCAGCAGTTACTCTCTAGCGGGAGATTTTGAGACCCAGTACTTC. It yields the protein CASSYSLAGDFETQYF. The gene calls are TRBV6-5 and TRBJ2-5, with TRBD2 identical over 10 bases. The V segment lost 0 bases and the J segment 5 bases; nucleotides outside the gene matches: 6. The CDR3 has 16 residues. The germline V gene encodes CDR1 MNHEY and CDR2 SVGAGI.

V gene TRBV19 combines with J gene TRBJ1-1; TRBD1 matches 8 bases. The V gene end was trimmed by 5 bases and the J gene end by 11 bases; junction bases not matched to a gene: 7. Germline assignment: CDR1 LNHDA and CDR2 SQIVND (reference sequence). The CDR3 totals 12 residues. The CDR3 DNA reads TGTGCCAGTAGTTGGACAGGGAAGGAGGCTTTCTTT. Its protein is CASSWTGKEAFF.

The chain has TRBV7-7 and TRBJ2-7; D unclear. The V end lost 1 base, the J end lost 3 bases, and 13 bases lay between the germline ends. The germline gives CDR1 SSHAT, CDR2 FNYEAQ (reference sequence). The CDR3 sequence is 15 residues long. The CDR3 DNA sequence: TGTGCCAGCAGCTTAGGGCCCGGGTATGGCTACGAGCAGTACTTC. This translates into CASSLGPGYGYEQYF.

The chain couples TRBV27 to TRBJ2-7, with 14 bases fitting TRBD2. Germline V gene lookup returns CDR1 MNHEY and CDR2 SMNVEV (reference sequence). V lost 5 bases to trimming and J lost 7 bases; unmatched junction nucleotides: 7. This CDR3 has 15 residues. The CDR3 sequence: CASSKGLAGAREQYF. In nucleotides, the CDR3 is TGTGCCAGCAGTAAGGGACTAGCGGGAGCTAGAGAGCAGTACTTC.

This clone was observed once. This chain connects TRBV5-4 to TRBJ1-1; a weak D match, TRBD1 (6 bases). The V gene lost 3 bases and the J gene lost 1 base, with 16 bases spanning the gap. This CDR3 comprises 16 residues. Germline loops: CDR1 SGHNT, CDR2 YYREEE (reference sequence). The CDR3 protein is CASSYPLGHRNTEAFF. Written as DNA, the CDR3 is TGTGCCAGCAGCTACCCCCTGGGACACAGGAACACTGAAGCTTTCTTT.

V usage is TRBV27 and J usage is TRBJ2-7, with TRBD2 identical over 11 bases. The CDR3 consists of 15 residues. CDR1 is MNHEY and CDR2 is SMNVEV in the germline V gene (reference sequence). V dropped 5 bases and J dropped 2; count of bases not matched to a gene: 5. CDR3 sequence reads: CASSPLAGGPYEQYF. CDR3 coding DNA: TGTGCCAGCAGTCCCCTAGCGGGAGGTCCCTACGAGCAGTACTTC.

The chain recombines TRBV7-6 with TRBJ2-2; 8 bases align to TRBD1. Germline V gene sequence: CDR1 SGHVS, CDR2 FNYEAQ. V lost 1 base and J lost 5; bases outside the gene matches: 0. The CDR3 length is 14 residues. CDR3 sequence: CASSLGTGTGELFF. CDR3 nucleotide sequence: TGTGCCAGCAGCTTAGGGACAGGGACCGGGGAGCTGTTTTTT.

As for this clone: Other DNA sequences in the sample encode the same CDR3. The chain couples TRBV19 to TRBJ2-7; D gene uncertain. The V and J ends lost 3 bases and 3 bases respectively, with 6 bases between them. The CDR3 length is 12 residues. Germline lookup yields CDR1 LNHDA and CDR2 SQIVND (reference sequence). CDR3 loop: CASSISGYEQYF. The CDR3 coding sequence is TGTGCCAGTAGTATTTCAGGCTACGAGCAGTACTTC.

This chain links TRBV10-3 with TRBJ1-1, with 9 bases fitting TRBD1. The CDR3 is 16 amino acids. Germline CDR1 reads ENHRY; CDR2 reads SYGVKD. The V and J ends lost 2 bases and 1 base, in that order; junction bases with no gene match: 5. This CDR3 reads CAISEPGQGKNTEAFF. The CDR3, as DNA: TGTGCCATCAGTGAGCCAGGACAGGGGAAGAACACTGAAGCTTTCTTT.

The chain combines TRBV4-1 with TRBJ2-2; TRBD2 matches at 7 bases. The CDR3 is made up of 15 amino acids. Germline V CDR1 and CDR2: MGHRA, YSYEKL. Trimming cost V 6 bases and J 0 bases; bases outside gene matches: 4. CDR3 protein: CASREGGPNTGELFF. CDR3 bases: TGCGCCAGCAGAGAGGGAGGGCCGAACACCGGGGAGCTGTTTTTT.

The chain links TRBV30 to TRBJ1-2; D unclear. The CDR3 totals 12 residues. Trimming left V 4 bases short and J 6 bases short, with 12 bases between. Germline V gives CDR1 GTSNPN, CDR2 SVGIG (reference sequence). The CDR3 spells CAWTITRNGYTF. The CDR3 DNA is TGTGCCTGGACCATAACGAGGAATGGCTACACCTTC.

The chain employs TRBV9 and TRBJ2-2, with TRBD2 matching 9 bases. The V gene's germline CDR1 is SGDLS and CDR2 YYNGEE. The CDR3 totals 18 residues. J was trimmed by 6 bases and V by 2 bases; bases with no gene match: 14. The CDR3 coding sequence is TGTGCCAGCAGCGTTGGAGGGTTGAGTAGCGGGAGAGCCGGGGAGCTGTTTTTT. Its protein is CASSVGGLSSGRAGELFF.

This clone came up a few times. The chain recombines TRBV27 with TRBJ2-7; TRBD1 is a possible D gene (5 bases). Deletions cut 2 bases from V and 0 bases from J, with 11 bases between. Germline CDR1 MNHEY, CDR2 SMNVEV (reference sequence). The CDR3 has 15 residues. CDR3 amino acids: CASSLQGSFSYEQYF. The CDR3 DNA reads as TGTGCCAGCAGTTTACAGGGAAGCTTCTCCTACGAGCAGTACTTC.

This rearrangement joins TRBV7-9 to TRBJ2-7; 7 nucleotides match TRBD1. In germline, CDR1 is SEHNR, CDR2 FQNEAQ (reference sequence). J was trimmed by 6 bases and V by 5 bases; bases with no gene match: 13. CDR3 size: 15 residues. The CDR3 reads CASSGKGGDRFEQYF. In DNA form, the CDR3 reads TGTGCCAGCAGCGGAAAAGGGGGCGATCGATTCGAGCAGTACTTC.

This chain joins TRBV5-1 and TRBJ2-7, with TRBD1 identical over 7 bases. CDR1 and CDR2 (germline): SGHRS, YFSETQ. The CDR3 runs 13 residues. With 3 bases clipped from V and 4 bases from J, the junction kept 4 bases outside the gene matches. CDR3 DNA sequence: TGCGCCAGCAGCTCTGGACAGGAGTACGAGCAGTACTTC. Encoded protein: CASSSGQEYEQYF. Using reference TRBV5-1 and TRBJ2-7 for the parts outside the CDR3, the full variable domain is KAGVTQTPRYLIKTRGQQVTLSCSPISGHRSVSWYQQTPGQGLQFLFEYFSETQRNKGNFPGRFSGRQFSNSRSEMNVSTLELGDSALYLCASSSGQEYEQYFGPGTRLTVT.

By share of the sample, this clone is large (0.1 to 1%). The genes are TRBV5-3 and TRBJ2-7, with 14 bases identical to TRBD2. TRBV5-3 is annotated as an ORF whose role is uncertain. The trim removed 0 bases at V and 5 bases at J, leaving 10 bases unmatched. The CDR3 spans 18 residues. The CDR3 region has the DNA TGTGCCAGAAGCTTGGAAGGGACTAGCGGGAGTCAAAGGGACGAGCAGTACTTC. It yields the protein CARSLEGTSGSQRDEQYF.

V gene TRBV7-9 combines with J gene TRBJ1-1; TRBD1 aligns across 7 bases. The CDR3 spans 15 residues. Germline lookup yields CDR1 SEHNR and CDR2 FQNEAQ (reference sequence). The V segment lost 1 base and the J segment 3 bases; nucleotides outside the gene matches: 5. The CDR3 protein is CASSLGQGRDTEAFF. The CDR3 DNA is TGTGCCAGCAGCTTAGGACAGGGAAGGGACACTGAAGCTTTCTTT.

This clone has just a few counts. The chain has TRBV7-9 and TRBJ1-4; a possible D gene is TRBD1 (5 bases). This CDR3 comprises 13 residues. V dropped 6 bases and J dropped 8 bases, with 13 bases sitting between them. CDR1 is SEHNR and CDR2 is FQNEAQ in the germline V gene (reference sequence). The CDR3 protein is CASRSPGGEKLFF. In DNA form, the CDR3 reads TGTGCCAGCAGGTCCCCCGGGGGGGAAAAACTGTTTTTT.

This clone was detected once. This rearrangement joins TRBV5-4 to TRBJ2-7; 7 bases line up with TRBD2. With V trimmed by 2 bases and J by 0 bases, 2 bases remained unmatched. This CDR3 comprises 14 residues. CDR1 and CDR2 (germline): SGHNT, YYREEE (reference sequence). CDR3 DNA sequence: TGTGCCAGCAGCTTACGGGGGGACTCCTACGAGCAGTACTTC. Translating gives CASSLRGDSYEQYF.

The chain recombines TRBV7-9 with TRBJ2-2, with 10 bases aligning to TRBD2. The CDR3 is 16 amino acids. With 5 bases clipped from V and 2 bases from J, the junction kept 5 bases outside the gene matches. The germline V gene has CDR1 SEHNR and CDR2 FQNEAQ (reference sequence). This chain's CDR3 is CASSQTSGANTGELFF. CDR3 DNA: TGTGCCAGCAGCCAAACTAGCGGGGCAAACACCGGGGAGCTGTTTTTT.

The genes are TRBV6-5 and TRBJ2-7, with 11 bases identical to TRBD2. CDR3 length: 16 residues. Per germline, CDR1 MNHEY and CDR2 SVGAGI. The V and J ends lost 0 bases and 2 bases, in that order; junction bases with no gene match: 3. CDR3 residues: CASSYSLAGVAYEQYF. The CDR3 DNA reads TGTGCCAGCAGTTACTCACTAGCGGGAGTTGCCTACGAGCAGTACTTC.

The rearrangement joins TRBV13 to TRBJ2-4; D may be TRBD1 (6 bases). The germline V gene encodes CDR1 PRHDT and CDR2 FYEKMQ (reference sequence). V lost 3 bases and J lost 1, with 10 bases in between. The CDR3 has 15 amino acids. In DNA form, the CDR3 reads TGTGCCAGCAGCTTGGGTCAGGGGGCCAAAAACATTCAGTACTTC. Its protein is CASSLGQGAKNIQYF.

The V call is TRBV28, the J call TRBJ1-1; TRBD1 might be the D (6 bases). The CDR3 consists of 15 residues. Germline assignment: CDR1 MDHEN and CDR2 SYDVKM. Trimming pared 6 bases from V and 0 bases from J, leaving 14 bases between. CDR3 sequence (DNA): TGTGCCAGCAGCACGCCTGGACAGCTGAACACTGAAGCTTTCTTT. Translation gives CASSTPGQLNTEAFF.

The rearrangement uses TRBV7-6 and TRBJ1-2; 11 bases are a match to TRBD1. CDR1 SGHVS and CDR2 FNYEAQ come from the germline V gene. The CDR3 consists of 17 residues. J lost 2 bases, V lost 5 bases, and 10 bases had no gene match. This CDR3 reads CASSPRDRGAGNYGYTF. For the CDR3, the DNA is TGTGCCAGCAGCCCCCGGGACAGGGGGGCGGGAAACTATGGCTACACCTTC. The full variable domain, rest sourced from reference TRBV7-6 and TRBJ1-2, is GAGVSQSPRYKVTKRGQDVALRCDPISGHVSLYWYRQALGQGPEFLTYFNYEAQQDKSGLPNDRFSAERPEGSISTLTIQRTEQRDSAMYRCASSPRDRGAGNYGYTFGSGTRLTVV.

V and J are TRBV6-6 and TRBJ2-3, with D tentatively TRBD2 (6 bases). The CDR3 runs to 14 residues. Germline CDR1 and CDR2: MNHNY and SVGAGI (reference sequence). V dropped 4 bases and J dropped 6 bases, with 14 bases sitting between them. The CDR3 DNA sequence: TGTGCCAGCAGTTCGGACTACTCCGGGGATACGCAGTATTTT. This translates into CASSSDYSGDTQYF.

The V gene is TRBV6-4, the J gene TRBJ2-3; TRBD2 is a possible D gene (6 bases). CDR1 is MRHNA and CDR2 is SNTAGT in the germline V gene. The CDR3 is 16 amino acids. Trimming stripped 5 bases from V and 4 bases from J, with 19 bases between. CDR3 loop: CASSRTSGGSPDTQYF. The CDR3 DNA follows: TGTGCCAGCAGTCGGACCTCTGGGGGGAGCCCAGATACGCAGTATTTT.

The genes are TRBV30 and TRBJ2-7; unclear D gene. V gave up 3 bases and J gave up 4 bases, with 16 bases separating them. The CDR3 is 14 residues long. Germline-derived CDR1 and CDR2 are GTSNPN and SVGIG (reference sequence). The CDR3 here is CAWSESVPLYEQYF. The DNA of the CDR3 is TGTGCCTGGAGCGAATCGGTCCCTTTGTACGAGCAGTACTTC.

The gene calls are TRBV27 and TRBJ1-2, with D possibly TRBD1 on 6 matching bases. The CDR3 totals 13 residues. CDR1 is MNHEY and CDR2 is SMNVEV in the germline V gene (reference sequence). Trimming shortened V by 3 bases and J by 8 bases, and 13 bases separated the two germline ends. The CDR3 sequence: CASSFGGRRGYTF. As DNA, the CDR3 is TGTGCCAGCAGTTTCGGGGGGCGTCGGGGCTACACCTTC.

This clone was recorded a few times. The chain is built from TRBV18 and TRBJ1-4; no firm D call. The CDR3 sequence is 13 residues long. Per the germline V gene, CDR1 is KGHSH and CDR2 is LQKENI. Trimming took off 9 bases at V and 7 bases at J, with 15 bases between the two ends. This CDR3 reads CASNEEEGEKLFF. The CDR3 DNA sequence: TGTGCCAGTAACGAGGAGGAGGGTGAAAAACTGTTTTTT.

This clone was seen a handful of times. The chain combines TRBV28 with TRBJ1-2; D remains ambiguous. V shed 7 bases and J shed 0 bases, with 15 bases lying between them. The CDR3 sequence is 15 residues long. Germline lookup yields CDR1 MDHEN and CDR2 SYDVKM. DNA for the CDR3: TGTGCCAGCACCACAGACGGCTTAGCTAACTATGGCTACACCTTC. Its translation: CASTTDGLANYGYTF.

This rearrangement joins TRBV27 to TRBJ1-1; 7 bases are a match to TRBD1. CDR3 size: 13 residues. The V gene end was trimmed by 6 bases and the J gene end by 2 bases; junction bases not matched to a gene: 3. The germline CDR1 and CDR2 sequences are MNHEY and SMNVEV (reference sequence). Here the CDR3 DNA reads TGTGCCAGCAGCTGGACAGGAAACACTGAAGCTTTCTTT. This gives the protein CASSWTGNTEAFF.

This rearrangement joins TRBV7-9 to TRBJ2-3; 7 positions match TRBD1. The CDR3 covers 17 residues. V shed 4 bases, J shed 1 base, and the junction held 11 bases outside the gene matches. Germline CDR1 is SEHNR and CDR2 is FQNEAQ (reference sequence). CDR3 sequence: CASSSYRGSSGTDTQYF. The DNA for the CDR3 is TGTGCCAGCAGCTCCTACAGGGGTTCATCTGGCACAGATACGCAGTATTTT.